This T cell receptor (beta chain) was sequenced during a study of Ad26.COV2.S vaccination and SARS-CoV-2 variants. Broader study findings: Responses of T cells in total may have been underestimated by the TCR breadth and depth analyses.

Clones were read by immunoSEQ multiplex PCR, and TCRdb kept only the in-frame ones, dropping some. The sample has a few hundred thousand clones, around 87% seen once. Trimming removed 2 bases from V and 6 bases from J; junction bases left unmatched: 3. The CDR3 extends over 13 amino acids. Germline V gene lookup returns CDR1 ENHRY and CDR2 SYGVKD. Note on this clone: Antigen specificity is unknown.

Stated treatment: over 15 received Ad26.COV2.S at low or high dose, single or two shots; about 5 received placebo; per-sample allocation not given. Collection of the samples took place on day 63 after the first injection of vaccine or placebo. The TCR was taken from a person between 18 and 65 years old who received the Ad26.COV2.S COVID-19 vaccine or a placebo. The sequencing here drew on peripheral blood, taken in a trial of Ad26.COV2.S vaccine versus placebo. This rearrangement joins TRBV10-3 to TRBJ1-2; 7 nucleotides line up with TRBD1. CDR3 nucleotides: TGTGCCATCAGTGAGGCTACAGGGGATGGCTACACCTTC. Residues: CAISEATGDGYTF.